One and the same sample provided the 8 T cell receptor beta chains below, sequenced in a study of identical twins. Using its own MiXCR run on the 5' RACE reads, TCRdb lists one record per CDR3 protein. The repertoire holds around 490,000 distinct CDR3 sequences, around 20% seen once, with approximately 0.52% in the top ten. The same specimen was also included in a second study, on yellow fever vaccine responses in identical twins.

The sequencing input was CD4+ T cells sorted from blood. Receptors were obtained from a woman aged 18-35 years in good health.

This clonotype has only a few counts. The chain combines TRBV7-8 with TRBJ2-2, with D possibly TRBD2 on 6 matching bases. CDR1 and CDR2 from the germline V gene are SGHVS and FQNEAQ. The V end was cut by 1 base, the J end by 7 bases, with 13 bases between. The CDR3 runs to 15 residues. CDR3 in DNA: TGTGCCAGCAGCTTAGTGAGGACTATCAGCGGGGAGCTGTTTTTT. It codes for CASSLVRTISGELFF.

This clonotype appeared a few times. V and J are TRBV4-1 and TRBJ2-1; possibly TRBD2 for D (6 bases). CDR3 length equals 17 residues. Germline lookup yields CDR1 MGHRA and CDR2 YSYEKL. The V and J ends lost 0 bases and 6 bases respectively, with 18 bases between them. The CDR3 sequence: CASSQDPARGIGNEQFF. The CDR3 nucleotides read TGCGCCAGCAGCCAAGATCCTGCCCGCGGGATCGGCAATGAGCAGTTCTTC.

This clonotype has ten or more counts. The chain employs TRBV20-1 and TRBJ1-4; no reliable D call. Germline V gene data show CDR1 as DFQATT and CDR2 as SNEGSKA (reference sequence). The CDR3 extends over 15 amino acids. The ends were cut back, 6 bases at V and 3 bases at J, with 17 bases in the middle. The CDR3 is CSATPRGRANEKLFF. Here the CDR3 DNA reads TGCAGTGCCACTCCGAGAGGGAGGGCTAATGAAAAACTGTTTTTT.

The genes are TRBV6-5 and TRBJ1-2; D unclear. Germline-derived CDR1 and CDR2 are MNHEY and SVGAGI. The CDR3 contains 13 residues. With 2 bases removed from V and 6 bases from J, the gap between germline ends came to 10 bases. CDR3 loop: CASSYPGGNGYTF. In DNA, the CDR3 is TGTGCCAGCAGTTACCCCGGTGGGAATGGCTACACCTTC.

The chain is built from TRBV7-9 and TRBJ2-5, with D unclear. V was shortened by 3 bases and J by 2 bases, with 13 bases between the two germline ends. Germline lookup yields CDR1 SEHNR and CDR2 FQNEAQ (reference sequence). CDR3 size: 15 residues. The CDR3 reads CASSFRRREQETQYF. The CDR3 DNA sequence: TGTGCCAGCAGCTTCAGGAGACGTGAACAAGAGACCCAGTACTTC.

This clonotype came up a few times. This chain uses TRBV21-1 with TRBJ2-5; TRBD1 is the table's D call, not checked against the DNA. TRBV21-1 is assigned pseudogene status. The CDR3 is made up of 14 amino acids. The CDR3 is CASSNGGQGETQYF. In nucleotides, the CDR3 is TGTGCCAGCAGCAATGGGGGACAGGGAGAGACCCAGTACTTC.

The sample holds a few counts of this clonotype. This rearrangement joins TRBV3-1 to TRBJ2-1; D is possibly TRBD2 (5 bases). Trimming took off 1 base at V and 4 bases at J, with 8 bases between the two ends. There are 14 residues in the CDR3. Per germline, CDR1 LGHDT and CDR2 YNNKEL (reference sequence). The CDR3 reads CASSQGGVYNEQFF. CDR3 nucleotide sequence: TGTGCCAGCAGCCAAGGGGGAGTGTACAATGAGCAGTTCTTC.

The table lists this clonotype with a few counts. J is TRBJ2-7 and V is TRBV3-1; 7 positions agree with TRBD2. Germline lookup yields CDR1 LGHDT and CDR2 YNNKEL (reference sequence). Trimming at V came to 2 bases and at J to 6 bases, leaving 10 bases not matched to a gene. The CDR3 has 15 amino acids. The CDR3 here is CASSQPSGSRFEQYF. The CDR3 DNA follows: TGTGCCAGCAGCCAACCTAGCGGTTCGCGCTTCGAGCAGTACTTC.